What follows describes a single TCR beta chain. Its specific antigen is unknown. No clone much larger than this one lies a single base away; base qualities are absent. Taken from cysteine to phenylalanine, the CDR3 has 15 residues. Just CDR3 DNA is preserved here, 45 bases in frame from base 1. The germline V end is reduced by 4 bases and the J end by 3 bases; junction bases left unmatched: 4. Based on the germline V gene, the CDR1 and CDR2 sequences are SGHRS and YFSETQ. The time point label, read with the paper, signifies: recipient sample about 28 days before transplant, after cytoreduction. Recipient blood was collected about 28 days before transplant and at days 30, 100 and 180 after transplant. Using Nuclei Lysis Solution, genomic DNA was extracted from unfractionated peripheral blood mononuclear cells that were either fresh or cryopreserved. The immunoSEQ assay, a bias-controlled multiplex PCR using V- and J-specific primers, was used to amplify TCR beta CDR3 regions from genomic DNA. In a second PCR step, a proprietary barcode and Illumina adapter sequences were attached to the CDR3 amplicons. An Illumina MiSeq instrument was used to sequence the CDR3 libraries. In the paper's pipeline: immunoSEQ Analyzer 3.0 was used for export and quality control, with R Bioconductor and Immunarch used for downstream analyses. Repertoire metrics were calculated using only productive rearrangements within the normalized downsampled data set. In the normalized cohort, clonotypes with more than 5 templates were defined as pathologically expanded. Repertoire diversity was measured with the Inverse Simpson Index. CMV-specificity analyses were carried out on the non-normalized data set to capture all clonotypes. TCRdb's version of the immuneACCESS table is confined to in-frame rearrangements and falls short of the full clone set. An unresolved V gene accounts for under half of the shortfall where checked; the remainder is of unknown origin. V and J calls and clone size are as listed in that table; D and trimming were resolved from the DNA. The table for this sample lists around 80,000 clones; about 96% of them were counted only once. The ten largest make up under 2% of the sample.

This record belongs to a study of T cell clonotyping in hematopoietic cell transplantation (dated by TCRdb to the early 2020s). A note on the overall study: Pretransplant samples from recipients were collected after cytoreduction. A total of more than 130 blood samples were collected in the study from a few dozen consecutive transplant recipients and their related donors. Recruitment of patients ran from September 2015 to January 2017, and follow-up continued until late 2020 or until death.

The paper's findings and limits, for the study overall: Just a small fraction of recipient repertoires overlapped with donor repertoires, and more than 95% appeared de novo at the given depth. A decrease in recipient TCR diversity was observed after transplant, and a progressive increase in pathologically expanded clonotypes was seen from day 30 to day 180. Inverse Simpson Index values from donors and from recipients before transplant predicted broader TCR repertoire diversity after transplant. The sample size was limited, and CD4 and CD8 repertoire contributions could not be separated because cells were not sorted.

The sequence came from a woman in her 50s with acute myeloid leukemia. Some clones in this sample may be carry-over from other donors' samples. The source was peripheral blood mononuclear cells, collected before stem cell transplant. Recombination joined TRBV5-1 with TRBJ2-1; 10 middle bases align to TRBD2. The CDR3 sequence is CASSPSGRDYNEQFF. The DNA reads as follows: TGCGCCAGCAGCCCTAGCGGGAGAGACTACAATGAGCAGTTCTTC.